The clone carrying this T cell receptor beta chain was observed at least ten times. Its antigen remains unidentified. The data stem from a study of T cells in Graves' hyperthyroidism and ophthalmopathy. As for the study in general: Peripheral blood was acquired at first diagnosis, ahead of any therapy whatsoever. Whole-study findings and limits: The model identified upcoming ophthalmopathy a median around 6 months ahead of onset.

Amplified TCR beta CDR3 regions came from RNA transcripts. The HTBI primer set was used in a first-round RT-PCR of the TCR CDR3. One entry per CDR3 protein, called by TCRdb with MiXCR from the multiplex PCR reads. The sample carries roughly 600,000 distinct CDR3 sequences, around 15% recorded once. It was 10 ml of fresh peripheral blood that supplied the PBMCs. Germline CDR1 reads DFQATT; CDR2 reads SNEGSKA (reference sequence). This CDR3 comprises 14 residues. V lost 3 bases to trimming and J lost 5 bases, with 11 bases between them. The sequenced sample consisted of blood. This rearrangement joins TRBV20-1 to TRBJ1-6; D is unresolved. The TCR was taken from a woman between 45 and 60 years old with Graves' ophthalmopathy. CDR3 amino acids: CSASPRQDNSPLHF. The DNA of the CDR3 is TGCAGTGCTAGTCCCCGTCAGGATAATTCACCCCTCCACTTT.